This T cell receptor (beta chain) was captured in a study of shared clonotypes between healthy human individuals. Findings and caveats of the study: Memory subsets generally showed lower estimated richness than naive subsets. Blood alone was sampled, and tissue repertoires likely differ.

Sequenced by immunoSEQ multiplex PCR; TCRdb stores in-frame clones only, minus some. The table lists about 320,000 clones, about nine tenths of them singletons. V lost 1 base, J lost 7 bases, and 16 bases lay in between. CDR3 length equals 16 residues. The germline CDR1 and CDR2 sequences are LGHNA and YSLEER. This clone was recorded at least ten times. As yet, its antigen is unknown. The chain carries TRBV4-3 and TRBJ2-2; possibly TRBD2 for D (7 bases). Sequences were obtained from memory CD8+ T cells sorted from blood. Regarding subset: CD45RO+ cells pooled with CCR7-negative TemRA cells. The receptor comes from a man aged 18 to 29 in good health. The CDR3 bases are TGCGCCAGCAGCCAAGTAATGGGGGGGCGAGTCGGGGAGCTGTTTTTT. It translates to CASSQVMGGRVGELFF.